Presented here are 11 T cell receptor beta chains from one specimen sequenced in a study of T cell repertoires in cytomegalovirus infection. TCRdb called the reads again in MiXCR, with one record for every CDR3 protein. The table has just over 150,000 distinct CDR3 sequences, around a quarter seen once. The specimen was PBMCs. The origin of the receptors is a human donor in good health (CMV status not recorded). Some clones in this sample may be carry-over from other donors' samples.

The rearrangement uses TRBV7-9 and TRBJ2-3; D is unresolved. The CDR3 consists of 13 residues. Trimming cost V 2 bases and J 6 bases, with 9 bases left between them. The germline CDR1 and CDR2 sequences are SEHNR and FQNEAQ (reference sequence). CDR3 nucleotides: TGTGCCAGCAGCTTATCAGTTGCGGATACGCAGTATTTT. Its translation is CASSLSVADTQYF.

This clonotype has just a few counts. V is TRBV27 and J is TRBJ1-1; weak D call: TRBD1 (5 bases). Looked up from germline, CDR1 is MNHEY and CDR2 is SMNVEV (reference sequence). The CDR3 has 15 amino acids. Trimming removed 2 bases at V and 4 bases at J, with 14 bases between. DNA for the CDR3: TGTGCCAGCAGTTTAAACTCCGGGACTCCCACTGAAGCTTTCTTT. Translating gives CASSLNSGTPTEAFF.

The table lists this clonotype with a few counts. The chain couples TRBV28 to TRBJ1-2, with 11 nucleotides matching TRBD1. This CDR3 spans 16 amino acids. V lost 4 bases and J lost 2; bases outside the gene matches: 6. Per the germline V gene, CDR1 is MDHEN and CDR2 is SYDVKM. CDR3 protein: CASSWTGGAENYGYTF. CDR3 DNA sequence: TGTGCCAGCAGTTGGACAGGGGGCGCAGAGAACTATGGCTACACCTTC.

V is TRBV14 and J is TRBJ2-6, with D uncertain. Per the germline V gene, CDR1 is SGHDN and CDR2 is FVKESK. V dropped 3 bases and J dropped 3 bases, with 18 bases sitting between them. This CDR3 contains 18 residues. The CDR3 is CASSHLRVSDRGANVLTF. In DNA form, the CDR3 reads TGTGCCAGCAGCCACCTTAGGGTATCAGATCGTGGGGCCAACGTCCTGACTTTC. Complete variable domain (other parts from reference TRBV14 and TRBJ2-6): EAGVTQFPSHSVIEKGQTVTLRCDPISGHDNLYWYRRVMGKEIKFLLHFVKESKQDESGMPNNRFLAERTGGTYSTLKVQPAELEDSGVYFCASSHLRVSDRGANVLTFGAGSRLTVL.

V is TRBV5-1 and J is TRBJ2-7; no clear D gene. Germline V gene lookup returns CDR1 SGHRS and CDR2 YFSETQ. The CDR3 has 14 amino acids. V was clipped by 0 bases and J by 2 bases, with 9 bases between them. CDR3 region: CASSLGAVAYEQYF. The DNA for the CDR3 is TGCGCCAGCAGCTTGGGGGCGGTCGCCTACGAGCAGTACTTC.

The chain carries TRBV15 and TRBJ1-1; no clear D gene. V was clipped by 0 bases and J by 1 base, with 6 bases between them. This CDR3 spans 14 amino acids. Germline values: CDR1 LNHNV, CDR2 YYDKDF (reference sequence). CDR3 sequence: CATSREGSNTEAFF. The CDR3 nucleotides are TGTGCCACCAGCAGAGAGGGTTCGAACACTGAAGCTTTCTTT.

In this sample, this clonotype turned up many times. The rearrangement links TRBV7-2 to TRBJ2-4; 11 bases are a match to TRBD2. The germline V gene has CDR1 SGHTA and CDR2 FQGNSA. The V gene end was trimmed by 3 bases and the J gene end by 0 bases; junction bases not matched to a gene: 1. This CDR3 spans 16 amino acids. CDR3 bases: TGTGCCAGCAGCTTCGGACTAGCGGGAGCCAAAAACATTCAGTACTTC. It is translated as CASSFGLAGAKNIQYF.

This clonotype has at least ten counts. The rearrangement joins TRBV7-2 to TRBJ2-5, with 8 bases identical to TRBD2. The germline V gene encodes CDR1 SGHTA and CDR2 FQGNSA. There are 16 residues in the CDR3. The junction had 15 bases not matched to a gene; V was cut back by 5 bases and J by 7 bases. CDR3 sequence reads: CASSTNFGGAVGTQYF. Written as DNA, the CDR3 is TGTGCCAGCAGCACAAACTTCGGGGGGGCGGTCGGGACCCAGTACTTC.

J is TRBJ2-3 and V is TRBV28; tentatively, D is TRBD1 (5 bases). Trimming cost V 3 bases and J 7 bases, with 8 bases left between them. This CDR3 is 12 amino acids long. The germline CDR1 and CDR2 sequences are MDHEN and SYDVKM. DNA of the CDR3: TGTGCCAGCAGTTTCAGGGTCAATACGCAGTATTTT. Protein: CASSFRVNTQYF.

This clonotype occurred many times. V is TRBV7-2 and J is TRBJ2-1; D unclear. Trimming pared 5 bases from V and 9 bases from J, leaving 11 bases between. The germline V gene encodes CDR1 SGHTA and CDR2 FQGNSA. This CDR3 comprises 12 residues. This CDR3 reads CASSPRWGEQFF. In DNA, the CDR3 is TGTGCCAGCAGCCCCAGATGGGGTGAGCAGTTCTTC. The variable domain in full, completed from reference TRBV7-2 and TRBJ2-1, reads GAGVSQSPSNKVTEKGKDVELRCDPISGHTALYWYRQSLGQGLEFLIYFQGNSAPDKSGLPSDRFSAERTGGSVSTLTIQRTQQEDSAVYLCASSPRWGEQFFGPGTRLTVL.

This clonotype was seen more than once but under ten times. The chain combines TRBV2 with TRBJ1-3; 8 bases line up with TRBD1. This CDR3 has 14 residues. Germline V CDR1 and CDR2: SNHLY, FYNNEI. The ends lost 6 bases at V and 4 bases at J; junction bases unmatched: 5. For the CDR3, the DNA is TGTGCCAGCAGCTTGACAGGGGTCGGAAACACCATATATTTT. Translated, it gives CASSLTGVGNTIYF.